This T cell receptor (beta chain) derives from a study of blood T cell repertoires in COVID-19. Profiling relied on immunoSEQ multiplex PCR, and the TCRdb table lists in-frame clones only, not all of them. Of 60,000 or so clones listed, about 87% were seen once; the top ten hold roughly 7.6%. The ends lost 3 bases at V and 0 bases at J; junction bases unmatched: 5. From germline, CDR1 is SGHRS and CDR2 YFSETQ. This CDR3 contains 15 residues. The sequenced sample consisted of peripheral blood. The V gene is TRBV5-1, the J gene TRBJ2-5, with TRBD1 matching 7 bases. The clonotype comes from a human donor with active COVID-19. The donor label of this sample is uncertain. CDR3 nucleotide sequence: TGCGCCAGCAGCTCCATCAGGGGGTACCAAGAGACCCAGTACTTC. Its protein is CASSSIRGYQETQYF.